Listed below are T cell receptor beta chains from one sample, sequenced in a study of blood T cell repertoires in COVID-19. The data were produced by immunoSEQ multiplex PCR, yet TCRdb's version contains in-frame clones alone and is incomplete. Here the sample spans 180,000 or so clones, roughly 73% being singletons. Source material: peripheral blood. The receptor source for this set is a woman of 80 years or more with active or convalescent COVID-19. CDR3s include the opening cysteine and the closing phenylalanine or tryptophan. A D gene is named only where the DNA matches it firmly. Rows may omit the clone size; those that give it use once, few, many or a size class.

>TRBJ2-2|NA|TRBV21-1|NA
TGTGCCAGCAGCGACACAGGGGGCGGGGACGCCGGGGAGCTGTTTTTT
CASSDTGGGDAGELFF
>TRBJ2-7|TRBD2|TRBV11-2|once
TGTGCCAGCAGCTTGTTCCTCGCGGGGGGGCTTGGCGAGCAGTACTTC
CASSLFLAGGLGEQYF
>TRBJ1-5|NA|TRBV28|NA
TGTGCCAGCAATCCTGGGGGGGGGCCCAATCAGCCCCAGCATTTT
CASNPGGGPNQPQHF
>TRBJ1-6|NA|TRBV30|NA
TGTGCCTGGAGTGGAAGAACGAGGTATAATTCACCCCTCCACTTT
CAWSGRTRYNSPLHF
>TRBJ1-2|NA|TRBV19|NA
TGTGCCAGTAGTGCCCGACAGCTCGGGTATGGCTACACCTTC
CASSARQLGYGYTF
>TRBJ2-5|TRBD1|TRBV13|NA
TGTGCCAGCAGCTCGCCGGGACAGGGGGACCAGTACTTC
CASSSPGQGDQYF
>TRBJ2-7|NA|TRBV18|NA
TGTGCCAGCTCACCATCGAGCGGTATGATAAACGAGCAGTACTTC
CASSPSSGMINEQYF
>TRBJ1-5|NA|TRBV19|NA
TGTGCCAGTAGTACCCGCCCAGGGGAATTCACGCCCCAGCATTTT
CASSTRPGEFTPQHF
>TRBJ1-5|NA|TRBV18|NA
TGTGCCAGCTCACCCCTCAGGGATAGCAATCAGCCCCAGCATTTT
CASSPLRDSNQPQHF
>TRBJ2-3|TRBD2|TRBV4-3|few
TGCGCCAGCGGAGGACTAGTTGGCACAGATACGCAGTATTTT
CASGGLVGTDTQYF
>TRBJ1-4|NA|TRBV3-1/TRBV3-2|once
TGTGCCAGCAGCCAAGATCGAGCAGGGCTCGAAAAACTGTTTTTT
CASSQDRAGLEKLFF
>TRBJ2-1|NA|TRBV12-3/TRBV12-4|NA
TGTGCCAGCAGTTTCAGGACAGAGCAGTTCTTC
CASSFRTEQFF
>TRBJ1-5|NA|TRBV19|NA
TGTGCCAGTAGTTATGGTTCCCGAGAGCAGCCCCAGCATTTT
CASSYGSREQPQHF
>TRBJ2-1|NA|TRBV9|NA
TGTGCCAGCAGCGCCGTGGGGGGGCTCTACAATGAGCAGTTCTTC
CASSAVGGLYNEQFF
>TRBJ1-5|NA|TRBV5-1|NA
TGCGCCAGCAGACGGGACCTGACAGGTCCCTATCAGCCCCAGCATTTT
CASRRDLTGPYQPQHF